The 18 T cell receptor beta chains given below trace back to one sample, sequenced in a study of blood T cell repertoires in COVID-19. The protocol was immunoSEQ multiplex PCR, while the TCRdb copy is restricted to in-frame clones and leaves out a portion. The sample has approximately 270,000 clones, approximately 85% seen once. The specimen sequenced was PBMCs or T cells enriched from blood (not recorded which). The receptors were sampled from a woman aged 50 to 60 who had recovered from COVID-19.

This chain links TRBV27 with TRBJ2-5; 8 bases agree with TRBD2. With V trimmed by 1 base and J by 1 base, 5 bases remained unmatched. Looked up from germline, CDR1 is MNHEY and CDR2 is SMNVEV (reference sequence). This CDR3 comprises 16 residues. The CDR3 protein is CASSLLAGGSQETQYF. DNA of the CDR3: TGTGCCAGCAGTTTATTGGCGGGAGGAAGCCAAGAGACCCAGTACTTC.

The chain joins TRBV3-1 (or the pseudogene TRBV3-2) to TRBJ1-5; D may be TRBD1 (6 bases). Germline-derived CDR1 and CDR2 are LGHDT and YNNKEL (reference sequence). Trimming stripped 8 bases from V and 4 bases from J, with 15 bases between. The CDR3 totals 14 residues. The CDR3 spells CASGGGGGNQPQHF. DNA of the CDR3: TGTGCCAGCGGAGGGGGGGGAGGTAATCAGCCCCAGCATTTT.

The chain joins TRBV5-1 to TRBJ2-1; TRBD2 matches at 12 bases. Germline V gene sequence: CDR1 SGHRS, CDR2 YFSETQ. Trimming took 6 bases from V and 0 from J; bases not matched to a gene: 1. The CDR3 is made up of 15 amino acids. The CDR3 region has the DNA TGCGCCAGCAAGACTAGCGGGGGCTCCTACAATGAGCAGTTCTTC. It encodes CASKTSGGSYNEQFF.

The V and J genes are TRBV2 and TRBJ1-4, with TRBD1 identical over 7 bases. Trimming cost V 4 bases and J 7 bases; bases outside gene matches: 9. CDR3 size: 15 residues. The germline V gene encodes CDR1 SNHLY and CDR2 FYNNEI. CDR3 region: CASSGEGALSEKLFF. The CDR3 nucleotides are TGTGCCAGCAGTGGAGAGGGGGCATTGAGTGAAAAACTGTTTTTT.

As to this clone: This CDR3 is also generated by other DNA sequences in the sample. The V call is TRBV18, the J call TRBJ1-4; D is uncertain. CDR3 length: 13 amino acids. The germline V and J ends were trimmed by 3 bases and 4 bases, with 6 bases remaining between them. The germline V gene encodes CDR1 KGHSH and CDR2 LQKENI. CDR3 nucleotide sequence: TGTGCCAGCTCACCGTCGGGTAATGAAAAACTGTTTTTT. It yields the protein CASSPSGNEKLFF. The entire variable domain, with the rest obtained from reference TRBV18 and TRBJ1-4, is as follows: NAGVMQNPRHLVRRRGQEARLRCSPMKGHSHVYWYRQLPEEGLKFMVYLQKENIIDESGMPKERFSAEFPKEGPSILRIQQVVRGDSAAYFCASSPSGNEKLFFGSGTQLSVL.

The rearrangement links TRBV6-6 to TRBJ2-1; 10 bases line up with TRBD2. Germline-derived CDR1 and CDR2 are MNHNY and SVGAGI (reference sequence). V shed 5 bases, J shed 6 bases, and the junction held 16 bases outside the gene matches. CDR3 length: 18 residues. For the CDR3, the DNA is TGTGCCAGCAGTCGTACCGGCCCTCTAGCGGGAGAGGCCAATGAGCAGTTCTTC. This translates into CASSRTGPLAGEANEQFF.

The chain joins TRBV7-9 to TRBJ1-4; a possible D gene is TRBD1 (6 bases). The germline V and J ends were trimmed by 5 bases and 4 bases, with 11 bases remaining between them. Germline CDR1 SEHNR, CDR2 FQNEAQ (reference sequence). The CDR3 spans 14 residues. CDR3 sequence: CASSLDRGNEKLFF. The CDR3 bases are TGTGCCAGCAGCCTGGACAGAGGTAATGAAAAACTGTTTTTT.

The chain uses TRBV19 and TRBJ1-5; weak D call: TRBD1 (5 bases). Germline V CDR1 and CDR2: LNHDA, SQIVND (reference sequence). Trimming took off 6 bases at V and 0 bases at J, with 15 bases between the two ends. The CDR3 length is 16 residues. The CDR3 region is CASSSNAQDSNQPQHF. The CDR3 coding sequence is TGTGCCAGTAGCTCAAATGCACAGGATAGCAATCAGCCCCAGCATTTT. Full variable domain (outside the CDR3, taken from reference TRBV19 and TRBJ1-5): DGGITQSPKYLFRKEGQNVTLSCEQNLNHDAMYWYRQDPGQGLRLIYYSQIVNDFQKGDIAEGYSVSREKKESFPLTVTSAQKNPTAFYLCASSSNAQDSNQPQHFGDGTRLSIL.

The chain employs TRBV28 and TRBJ2-7, with D possibly being TRBD1 (6 bases). The CDR3 sequence is 13 residues long. V was shortened by 3 bases and J by 3 bases, with 9 bases between the two germline ends. CDR1 and CDR2 from the germline V gene are MDHEN and SYDVKM. The CDR3 loop is CASSFRDNYEQYF. DNA of the CDR3: TGTGCCAGCAGTTTCCGGGACAACTACGAGCAGTACTTC.

A few counts support this clone. The chain employs TRBV7-9 and TRBJ1-2; 8 bases align to TRBD1. In germline, CDR1 is SEHNR, CDR2 FQNEAQ (reference sequence). V shed 4 bases and J 4 bases; nucleotides not matched to a gene: 8. The CDR3 is made up of 15 amino acids. CDR3 protein: CASSSTTGDPYGYTF. In nucleotides, the CDR3 is TGTGCCAGCAGCTCGACGACAGGGGATCCCTATGGCTACACCTTC.

The chain recombines TRBV6-5 with TRBJ2-1; no clear D gene. The CDR3 sequence is 13 residues long. Germline CDR1 and CDR2: MNHEY and SVGAGI. V was shortened by 0 bases and J by 6 bases, with 6 bases between the two germline ends. The DNA for the CDR3 is TGTGCCAGCAGTTACTCGAGTCCCAATGAGCAGTTCTTC. Its translation is CASSYSSPNEQFF.

V usage is TRBV19 and J usage is TRBJ2-6, with a tentative D call TRBD2 (6 bases). Germline loops: CDR1 LNHDA, CDR2 SQIVND (reference sequence). The CDR3 loop spans 17 amino acids. V lost 4 bases and J 0 bases, leaving 13 bases between the germline ends. The CDR3 region has the DNA TGTGCCAGTAGTAGGGGAGGATCACACTCTGGGGCCAACGTCCTGACTTTC. Residues: CASSRGGSHSGANVLTF.

V is TRBV5-5 and J is TRBJ1-5; 7 bases fit TRBD1. CDR1 is SGHKS and CDR2 is YYEKEE in the germline V gene (reference sequence). There are 14 residues in the CDR3. After removal of 3 bases from V and 4 bases from J, the junction contained 4 bases not matched to a gene. The DNA for the CDR3 is TGTGCCAGCAGCTCGGGACAGCAAAATCAGCCCCAGCATTTT. Its protein product is CASSSGQQNQPQHF.

The chain carries TRBV11-1 and TRBJ2-1; the D gene is possibly TRBD2 (5 bases). Per the germline V gene, CDR1 is SGHAT and CDR2 is FQDESV (reference sequence). Between the trimmed V and J ends, which lost 0 bases and 3 bases, there was a span of 9 bases. This CDR3 spans 15 amino acids. CDR3 nucleotide sequence: TGTGCCAGCAGCTTAGCGCACGGGGTCTACAATGAGCAGTTCTTC. Residues: CASSLAHGVYNEQFF.

A single count supports this clone. This CDR3 is CASSAYRGSGNTIYF. The DNA for the CDR3 is TGTGCCAGCAGCGCATACAGGGGTAGTGGAAACACCATATATTTT. The chain carries TRBV5-6 and TRBJ1-3; 7 bases match TRBD1. This CDR3 contains 15 residues. The V segment lost 4 bases and the J segment 3 bases; nucleotides outside the gene matches: 7. CDR1 SGHDT and CDR2 YYEEEE come from the germline V gene.

The gene calls are TRBV28 and TRBJ1-3; weak D call: TRBD1 (5 bases). CDR3 size: 19 residues. V gave up 2 bases and J gave up 2 bases, with 22 bases separating them. CDR1 MDHEN and CDR2 SYDVKM come from the germline V gene. CDR3 region: CASSLGIPTVGQAGNTIYF. CDR3 bases: TGTGCCAGCAGTTTAGGCATCCCGACAGTGGGGCAGGCTGGAAACACCATATATTTT.

The V and J genes are TRBV5-5 and TRBJ1-1; 7 nucleotides agree with TRBD1. Per the germline V gene, CDR1 is SGHKS and CDR2 is YYEKEE (reference sequence). The CDR3 is made up of 16 amino acids. V dropped 4 bases and J dropped 3; count of bases not matched to a gene: 12. CDR3 sequence reads: CASSRGQLSLYTEAFF. For the CDR3, the DNA is TGTGCCAGCAGCAGGGGACAGCTTAGTCTATACACTGAAGCTTTCTTT.

The chain uses TRBV12-3 or TRBV12-4 and TRBJ1-2; unclear D gene. The CDR3 has 13 residues. V shed 2 bases and J shed 2 bases, with 6 bases lying between them. The DNA of the CDR3 is TGTGCCAGCAGTTTATACAGCAACTATGGCTACACCTTC. This codes for CASSLYSNYGYTF.